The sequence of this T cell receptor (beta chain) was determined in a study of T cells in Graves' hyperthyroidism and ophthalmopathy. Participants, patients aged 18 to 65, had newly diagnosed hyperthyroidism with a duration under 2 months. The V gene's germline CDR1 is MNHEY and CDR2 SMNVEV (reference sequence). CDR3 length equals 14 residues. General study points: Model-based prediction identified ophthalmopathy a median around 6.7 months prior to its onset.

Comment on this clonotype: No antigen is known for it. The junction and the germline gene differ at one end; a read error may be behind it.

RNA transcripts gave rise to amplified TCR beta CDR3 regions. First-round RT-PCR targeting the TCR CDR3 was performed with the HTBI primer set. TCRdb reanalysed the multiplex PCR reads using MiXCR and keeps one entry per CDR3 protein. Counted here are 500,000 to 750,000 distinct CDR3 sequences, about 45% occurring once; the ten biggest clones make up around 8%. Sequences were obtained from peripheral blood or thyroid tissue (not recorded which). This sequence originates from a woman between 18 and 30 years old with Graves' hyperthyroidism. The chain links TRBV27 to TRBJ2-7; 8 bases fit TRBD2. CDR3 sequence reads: CASSPREALYGQYF. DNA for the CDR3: TGTGCCAGCAGTCCGCGGGAGGCCCTCTACGGGCAGTACTTC.